The 22 T cell receptor beta chains presented below share a single source sample, sequenced in a study of blood T cell repertoires in COVID-19. Generated by immunoSEQ multiplex PCR, the TCRdb table keeps only in-frame clones and is missing some. This table has about 230,000 clones, around 83% appearing once. Sequencing input: peripheral blood. These receptors originate from a man aged 40-50 years who had recovered from COVID-19.

Worth noting for this clone: Compared with germline, one end of the junction differs, possibly owing to a read error. The chain employs TRBV7-7 and TRBJ1-1; 7 nucleotides align to TRBD1. The germline V gene encodes CDR1 SSHAT and CDR2 FNYEAQ (reference sequence). CDR3 length: 16 residues. CDR3 loop: CASSLVPGTALTEAFF. In DNA, the CDR3 is TGTGCTAGCAGCTTAGTTCCGGGGACAGCACTAACTGAAGCTTTCTTT.

The chain combines TRBV6-2 or TRBV6-3 with TRBJ2-7, with D perhaps matching TRBD1 (8 bases). This CDR3 is built from 16 residues. Trimming took off 0 bases at V and 2 bases at J, with 14 bases between the two ends. Germline V gives CDR1 MNHEY, CDR2 SVGEGT. The chain's CDR3 is CASSYSSGTGTYEQYF. CDR3 nucleotides: TGTGCCAGCAGTTACTCGAGCGGGACAGGCACCTACGAGCAGTACTTC.

The rearrangement links TRBV5-3 to TRBJ2-7; TRBD2 matches 9 bases. TRBV5-3 is labeled an ORF, and its function is uncertain. The CDR3 has 15 residues. J was trimmed by 2 bases and V by 3 bases; bases with no gene match: 6. Here the CDR3 reads CARSWALAGPYEQYF. The CDR3 nucleotides are TGTGCCAGAAGCTGGGCGCTAGCGGGACCCTACGAGCAGTACTTC.

This chain joins TRBV6-5 and TRBJ1-4, with 9 positions matching TRBD1. Germline V gives CDR1 MNHEY, CDR2 SVGAGI. The V segment lost 6 bases and the J segment 14 bases; nucleotides outside the gene matches: 13. The CDR3 extends over 14 amino acids. The CDR3 DNA follows: TGTGCCAGCAGGGGGCGACCGGGACAGGGATCTCTGTTTTTT. This codes for CASRGRPGQGSLFF.

The CDR3 nucleotides are TGTGCCAGCAGCTTAGCCGGAGCGGGAGTTCAGAATGAGCAGTTCTTC. As protein: CASSLAGAGVQNEQFF. The V gene is TRBV7-6, the J gene TRBJ2-1; 8 bases map to TRBD2. Germline CDR1 and CDR2: SGHVS and FNYEAQ. This CDR3 contains 16 residues. Trimming took 0 bases from V and 7 from J; bases not matched to a gene: 8.

This clone was found once. The chain joins TRBV6-1 to TRBJ1-2, with D perhaps matching TRBD1 (5 bases). CDR3 length: 15 residues. Germline V CDR1 and CDR2: MNHNS, SASEGT. Deletions cut 2 bases from V and 6 bases from J, with 16 bases between. The CDR3 is CASSEPTEPINGYTF. In nucleotides, the CDR3 is TGTGCCAGCAGTGAACCGACAGAGCCTATAAATGGCTACACCTTC.

This clone appeared a single time. This chain connects TRBV19 to TRBJ2-5; 8 bases are shared with TRBD1. Unmatched junction bases numbered 9, after V lost 6 bases and J lost 9 bases. Germline lookup yields CDR1 LNHDA and CDR2 SQIVND (reference sequence). The CDR3 spans 13 residues. The CDR3, as DNA: TGTGCCAGTAGCCCGACAGGGGAAGGTCCCCAGTACTTC. Translation: CASSPTGEGPQYF.

This clone was observed a handful of times. The chain combines TRBV11-2 with TRBJ2-7; D unclear. Trimming took off 1 base at V and 3 bases at J, with 4 bases between the two ends. In germline, CDR1 is SGHAT, CDR2 FQNNGV. This CDR3 spans 12 amino acids. CDR3 nucleotides: TGTGCCAGCAGCTTAGTTAGCTACGAGCAGTACTTC. Translated: CASSLVSYEQYF.

The chain is built from TRBV2 and TRBJ1-1; no clear D. The CDR3 totals 13 residues. V was clipped by 6 bases and J by 1 base, with 9 bases between them. Per germline, CDR1 SNHLY and CDR2 FYNNEI. In DNA, the CDR3 is TGTGCCAGCAGCTCGACGGGGAACACTGAAGCTTTCTTT. Its protein is CASSSTGNTEAFF.

The CDR3 protein is CASSPNMGRDEKLFF. Written as DNA, the CDR3 is TGTGCCAGCTCACCTAATATGGGGCGAGATGAAAAACTGTTTTTT. The chain combines TRBV18 with TRBJ1-4; a weak D match, TRBD1 (5 bases). The CDR3 length is 15 residues. CDR1 and CDR2 (germline): KGHSH, LQKENI. V was clipped by 3 bases and J by 6 bases, with 14 bases between them.

This clone was counted between two and nine times. The rearrangement joins TRBV6-6 to TRBJ1-6; D remains unclear. There are 11 residues in the CDR3. Germline V gives CDR1 MNHNY, CDR2 SVGAGI (reference sequence). Trimming removed 6 bases from V and 11 bases from J, with 8 bases in between. The DNA for the CDR3 is TGTGCCAGCAGGCTGGAGGCACCCCTCCACTTT. It yields the protein CASRLEAPLHF.

This sequence joins TRBV20-1 and TRBJ2-7; TRBD1 aligns across 8 bases. The CDR3 runs 13 residues. Germline-derived CDR1 and CDR2 are DFQATT and SNEGSKA (reference sequence). Trimming took 3 bases from V and 5 from J; bases not matched to a gene: 6. The CDR3 reads CSASWTGRNEQYF. DNA of the CDR3: TGCAGTGCTAGTTGGACAGGGAGAAACGAGCAGTACTTC.

The J gene is TRBJ2-4, the V gene TRBV6-5, with D perhaps matching TRBD2 (6 bases). Germline V CDR1 and CDR2: MNHEY, SVGAGI. The V and J ends lost 0 bases and 2 bases respectively, with 8 bases between them. The CDR3 covers 15 residues. CDR3 bases: TGTGCCAGCAGTTACTCGAGGACTACCAAAAACATTCAGTACTTC. It yields the protein CASSYSRTTKNIQYF.

The V and J genes are TRBV20-1 and TRBJ1-1; D might be TRBD1 (6 bases). Germline CDR1 DFQATT, CDR2 SNEGSKA (reference sequence). V was shortened by 3 bases and J by 4 bases, with 12 bases between the two germline ends. The CDR3 extends over 13 amino acids. The CDR3, as DNA: TGCAGTGCTAGTCCAGGGGCGAGCACTGAAGCTTTCTTT. Translation gives CSASPGASTEAFF.

The chain carries TRBV5-5 and TRBJ1-1; D possibly corresponds to TRBD1 (5 bases). Trimming removed 0 bases at V and 0 bases at J, with 9 bases between. Germline values: CDR1 SGHKS, CDR2 YYEKEE (reference sequence). The CDR3 is 15 residues long. The CDR3 is CASSLGQIMNTEAFF. The CDR3 DNA reads TGTGCCAGCAGCTTGGGACAGATCATGAACACTGAAGCTTTCTTT.

This clone occurred a few times. The chain joins TRBV6-2 or TRBV6-3 to TRBJ1-1, with D unclear. V was cut by 0 bases and J by 10 bases, with 9 bases left in between. In germline, CDR1 is MNHEY, CDR2 SVGEGT. This CDR3 has 12 residues. As DNA, the CDR3 is TGTGCCAGCAGTTACTCCCATGTCCCAGCTTTCTTT. This sequence encodes CASSYSHVPAFF.

This clone was observed once. This chain uses TRBV9 with TRBJ2-1; 7 nucleotides agree with TRBD1. This CDR3 region has 15 residues. V dropped 0 bases and J dropped 1; count of bases not matched to a gene: 1. Germline CDR1 reads SGDLS; CDR2 reads YYNGEE. The CDR3 sequence: CASSVATGSYNEQFF. The CDR3 DNA sequence: TGTGCCAGCAGCGTAGCGACAGGGTCCTACAATGAGCAGTTCTTC.

This clone occurred once. CDR3: CSVGDRAFSYEQYF. The CDR3 DNA follows: TGCAGCGTGGGAGACAGGGCCTTCTCCTACGAGCAGTACTTC. V gene TRBV29-1 combines with J gene TRBJ2-7, with 7 bases aligning to TRBD1. Germline CDR1 SQVTM, CDR2 ANQGSEA. The CDR3 covers 14 residues. With V trimmed by 6 bases and J by 0 bases, 8 bases remained unmatched.

J is TRBJ1-1 and V is TRBV4-3; D might be TRBD1 (6 bases). This CDR3 spans 15 amino acids. The V end was cut by 0 bases, the J end by 4 bases, with 12 bases between. CDR1 and CDR2 (germline): LGHNA, YSLEER. CDR3 sequence reads: CASSQETGLGTEAFF. DNA of the CDR3: TGCGCCAGCAGCCAAGAAACAGGGTTGGGCACTGAAGCTTTCTTT.

The count of this clone is one. The same CDR3 is also encoded by other DNA sequences in this sample. The chain uses TRBV18 and TRBJ1-4, with D tentatively TRBD1 (5 bases). With 3 bases removed from V and 1 base from J, the gap between germline ends came to 9 bases. The CDR3 is 15 amino acids. CDR1 and CDR2 (germline): KGHSH, LQKENI. DNA for the CDR3: TGTGCCAGCTCACCTCGGCAGGGAACTAATGAAAAACTGTTTTTT. It yields the protein CASSPRQGTNEKLFF.

The sample holds one count of this clone. The chain is built from TRBV7-2 and TRBJ2-1; 12 bases are shared with TRBD2. CDR1 and CDR2 (germline): SGHTA, FQGNSA. CDR3 size: 15 residues. Trimming at V came to 5 bases and at J to 9 bases, leaving 8 bases not matched to a gene. Here the CDR3 DNA reads TGTGCCAGCAGCCCTAGCGGGGGGGCGATTAGTGAGCAGTTCTTC. This translates into CASSPSGGAISEQFF.

This clone was detected once. The chain recombines TRBV12-3 or TRBV12-4 with TRBJ2-5; D might be TRBD1 (7 bases). Trimming stripped 6 bases from V and 4 bases from J, with 12 bases between. The CDR3 is 13 residues long. As DNA, the CDR3 is TGTGCCAGCAGCCCGCAGGGGGGAGAGACCCAGTACTTC. Its protein is CASSPQGGETQYF.